This entry features one T cell receptor (beta chain) sequence. Its antigen is currently unknown. This CDR3 has 11 residues. Germline lookup yields CDR1 SNHLY and CDR2 FYNNEI. V was shortened by 8 bases and J by 0 bases, with 4 bases between the two germline ends. This sample is drawn from a study of CD8 T cells in Susac syndrome. When the RNA was reverse transcribed, random hexamers were used with an input of roughly 0.45 to 1 ug. MiXCR was run by TCRdb on the immunoSEQ multiplex PCR reads, yielding one entry per CDR3 protein. The sample has about 160,000 distinct CDR3 sequences; 80% to 95% are singletons. Points from the study as a whole: The authors acknowledged that the study's TCR sequencing and HLA analysis involved relatively few individuals.

This TCR was sampled from a human donor in good health. Material: CD4+ T cells from PBMCs. J is TRBJ2-5 and V is TRBV2; the D is unclear. The chain's CDR3 is CASVYQETQYF. The CDR3 DNA is TGTGCCAGCGTCTACCAAGAGACCCAGTACTTC. Combining the CDR3 with reference TRBV2 and TRBJ2-5 gives the whole variable domain EPEVTQTPSHQVTQMGQEVILRCVPISNHLYFYWYRQILGQKVEFLVSFYNNEISEKSEIFDDQFSVERPDGSNFTLKIRSTKLEDSAMYFCASVYQETQYFGPGTRLLVL.